This TCR beta chain is from a study of shared clonotypes between healthy human individuals. Trimming at V came to 5 bases and at J to 1 base, leaving 12 bases not matched to a gene. Germline loops: CDR1 LGHNA, CDR2 YSLEER. CDR3 length: 19 amino acids. Repertoires were generated with immunoSEQ multiplex PCR, while TCRdb's copy carries only in-frame clones and drops some. The top ten hold around 0.38% of the sample, which has more than 1,200,000 clones, just under 99% seen once. The rearrangement uses TRBV4-3 and TRBJ2-1; 12 bases fit TRBD2. The sequence derives from a man aged 25-45 years in good health. Sequenced material: naive CD4+ T cells sorted from blood. Subset: CD45RA+ positively selected. The CDR3 nucleotides read TGCGCCAGCAGCGAAACTAGCGGGAGGCCCTACATGTCCTACAATGAGCAGTTCTTC. It specifies CASSETSGRPYMSYNEQFF.